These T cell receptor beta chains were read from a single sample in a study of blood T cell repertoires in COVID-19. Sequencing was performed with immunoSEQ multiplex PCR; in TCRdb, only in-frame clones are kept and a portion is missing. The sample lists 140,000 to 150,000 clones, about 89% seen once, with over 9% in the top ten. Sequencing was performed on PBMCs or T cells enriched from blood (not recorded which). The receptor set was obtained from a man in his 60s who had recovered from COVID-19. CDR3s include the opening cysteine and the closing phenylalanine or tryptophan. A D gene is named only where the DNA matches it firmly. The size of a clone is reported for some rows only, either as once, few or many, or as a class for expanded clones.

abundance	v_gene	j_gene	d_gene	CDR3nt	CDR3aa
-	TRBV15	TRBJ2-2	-	TGTGCCACCAGCAGAGATGGCGGCAGCCCGAACACCGGGGAGCTGTTTTTT	CATSRDGGSPNTGELFF
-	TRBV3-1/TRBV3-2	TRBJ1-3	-	TGTGCCAGCAGCCAATACCGGGACACCTCTGGAAACACCATATATTTT	CASSQYRDTSGNTIYF
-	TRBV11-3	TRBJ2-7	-	TGTGCCAGCAGCTTAGGACAGAGCTCCTACGAGCAGTACTTC	CASSLGQSSYEQYF
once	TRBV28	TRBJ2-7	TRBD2	TGTGCCAGCAGTGCTACTAGCGGAGCGACCTACGAGCAGTACTTC	CASSATSGATYEQYF
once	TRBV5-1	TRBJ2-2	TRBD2	TGCGCCAGCCACCGACTAGCGGGGGACACCGGGGAGCTGTTTTTT	CASHRLAGDTGELFF
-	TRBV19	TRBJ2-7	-	TGTGCCAGTAGCCCGAAGATCCCGAGAACCTACGAGCAGTACTTC	CASSPKIPRTYEQYF
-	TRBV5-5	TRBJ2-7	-	TGTGCCAGCAGCTTGGCCATAGGGGTCTCCTACGAGCAGTACTTC	CASSLAIGVSYEQYF
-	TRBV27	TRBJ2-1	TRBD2	TGTGCCAGCAGTTTGGCCGGGAGGGCCCATGAGCAGTTCTTC	CASSLAGRAHEQFF
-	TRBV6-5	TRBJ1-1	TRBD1	TGTGCCAGCAGGGGTAGGGGACAGGGTGAAGCTTTCTTT	CASRGRGQGEAFF
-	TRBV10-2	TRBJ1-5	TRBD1	TGCGCCAGCAGTGAGTCGACACAGGGGCCCCGTGTGCCCCAGCATTTT	CASSESTQGPRVPQHF
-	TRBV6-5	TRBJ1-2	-	TGTGCCAGCCTCACATTCCGGGGTTTTAGTGGCTACACCTTC	CASLTFRGFSGYTF
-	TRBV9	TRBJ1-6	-	TGTGCCAGCAGCGGTCTAAGCGGACAGAATTCACCCCTCCACTTT	CASSGLSGQNSPLHF